The entry below describes one T cell receptor beta chain. Its antigen is as yet unknown. Trimming pared 5 bases from V and 0 bases from J, leaving 5 bases between. The CDR3 contains 13 residues. Ranging in age from about 6 to 95, the donors were healthy Caucasian individuals from Russia. The record originates from a study of blood T cells in healthy people across ages. Whole-study findings and limits: A conclusive naive versus antigen-experienced comparison was prevented by the unsorted PBMCs.

Next came a second PCR, run for about 7 to 12 cycles, which used a sample-barcoded 5' primer along with a J-beta primer mix. One entry per CDR3 protein results from TCRdb running MiXCR on the 5' RACE reads. Among about a million distinct CDR3 sequences, about two fifths were seen once, and the ten largest hold about an eighth. The receptor's source is a man aged 18 to 29 in good health. Sequencing was performed on blood. The V call is TRBV12-3 or TRBV12-4, the J call TRBJ1-3; D is unclear. The CDR3 loop reads CASSRPSGNTIYF. In DNA, the CDR3 is TGTGCCAGCAGTCGCCCCTCTGGAAACACCATATATTTT.